The next 6 T cell receptor beta chains were all read from a single sample in a study of blood T cell repertoires in COVID-19. Using immunoSEQ multiplex PCR, the repertoire was profiled, and TCRdb retains in-frame clones only, with some absent. The repertoire holds 100,000 to 150,000 clones, with roughly 87% as singletons. The specimen sequenced was peripheral blood. Every receptor here comes from a human donor in a cohort sampled during active COVID-19.

This chain links TRBV9 with TRBJ1-1; D might be TRBD1 (5 bases). Trimming removed 0 bases at V and 3 bases at J, with 9 bases between. There are 14 residues in the CDR3. Germline-derived CDR1 and CDR2 are SGDLS and YYNGEE. CDR3 protein: CASSVARDYTEAFF. The CDR3 nucleotides read TGTGCCAGCAGCGTAGCCAGGGACTACACTGAAGCTTTCTTT.

CDR3 in amino acids: CASSLVQGSTEAFF. CDR3 coding DNA: TGTGCCAGCAGCTTAGTTCAGGGGAGCACTGAAGCTTTCTTT. The gene calls are TRBV7-9 and TRBJ1-1; a possible D gene is TRBD1 (6 bases). CDR1 and CDR2 from the germline V gene are SEHNR and FQNEAQ (reference sequence). With 1 base removed from V and 4 bases from J, the gap between germline ends came to 10 bases. The CDR3 sequence is 14 residues long.

This clone appeared a few times. The V gene is TRBV12-3 or TRBV12-4, the J gene TRBJ2-7; D is ambiguous. This CDR3 comprises 13 residues. V was pared by 7 bases and J by 0 bases, with 10 bases between. This CDR3 reads CASTLSGSYEQYF. The CDR3 DNA reads TGTGCCAGCACCCTTTCGGGCTCCTACGAGCAGTACTTC.

This clone was detected only once. The chain joins TRBV18 to TRBJ1-4; tentative D call: TRBD1 (6 bases). Trimming removed 1 base at V and 6 bases at J, with 12 bases between. The CDR3 length is 15 residues. The germline CDR1 and CDR2 sequences are KGHSH and LQKENI. The CDR3 nucleotides read TGTGCCAGCTCACCACGGGGGGGCTCGGATGAAAAACTGTTTTTT. It is translated as CASSPRGGSDEKLFF.

This clone was seen a few times. This chain links TRBV5-6 with TRBJ2-7; 8 bases align to TRBD1. Germline V CDR1 and CDR2: SGHDT, YYEEEE. Germline trimming cut 7 bases from V and 4 bases from J; bases unmatched to any gene: 13. The CDR3 extends over 15 amino acids. The CDR3 spells CASVPGGQGYYEQYF. CDR3 DNA sequence: TGTGCCAGCGTACCCGGCGGACAGGGCTATTACGAGCAGTACTTC. The whole variable domain, filled in from reference TRBV5-6 and TRBJ2-7, reads DAGVTQSPTHLIKTRGQQVTLRCSPKSGHDTVSWYQQALGQGPQFIFQYYEEEERQRGNFPDRFSGHQFPNYSSELNVNALLLGDSALYLCASVPGGQGYYEQYFGPGTRLTVT.

The V and J genes are TRBV11-2 and TRBJ2-2; D might be TRBD1 (6 bases). Germline V gene lookup returns CDR1 SGHAT and CDR2 FQNNGV. The length of the CDR3 is 12 residues. V lost 11 bases and J lost 4, with 11 bases in between. The CDR3 here is CAGEQGTGELFF. In DNA form, the CDR3 reads TGTGCCGGAGAACAGGGCACCGGGGAGCTGTTTTTT.